A single sample is the source of the 3 T cell receptor beta chains below, sequenced in a study of cytomegalovirus exposure and HLA in healthy donors. PCR involved 60 Vbeta and 13 Jbeta primers. Some clones are missing from TCRdb's copy, which holds only in-frame ones; the method was immunoSEQ multiplex PCR. This sample yields 130,000 to 150,000 clones, of which around three quarters are seen a single time; approximately 6.2% belongs to the top ten. Sequenced sample: PBMCs. The receptors originated from a man in his forties or fifties in good health and CMV-seropositive.

This chain joins TRBV30 and TRBJ2-2; the match to TRBD2 covers 8 bases. Germline loops: CDR1 GTSNPN, CDR2 SVGIG (reference sequence). Trimming at V came to 4 bases and at J to 2 bases, leaving 12 bases not matched to a gene. CDR3 size: 17 residues. The CDR3 region has the DNA TGTGCCTGGACTCGGAGTCGGACTAGCCGTAACACCGGGGAGCTGTTTTTT. Residues: CAWTRSRTSRNTGELFF.

The chain is built from TRBV6-1 and TRBJ2-5; TRBD1 matches at 10 bases. CDR1 and CDR2 (germline): MNHNS, SASEGT. V shed 9 bases and J 4 bases; nucleotides not matched to a gene: 11. CDR3 length: 15 residues. CDR3 protein: CASRGTGAFPETQYF. The CDR3 DNA reads TGTGCCAGTCGAGGGACAGGGGCTTTCCCAGAGACCCAGTACTTC.

The chain has TRBV2 and TRBJ1-2, with D hard to call. Trimming removed 4 bases from V and 5 bases from J, with 14 bases in between. Germline V lookup: CDR1 SNHLY, CDR2 FYNNEI. This CDR3 region has 14 residues. CDR3 in DNA: TGTGCCAGCAGTGCTTACTGGGGAGGTTATGGCTACACCTTC. Its protein is CASSAYWGGYGYTF.